This TCR beta chain was retrieved from a study of CD8+ T cells in alopecia areata. Overall study findings and caveats: For baseline CD8+ expansion, any link to response stays uncertain with one nonresponder. Scalp sequencing captures resident alphabeta T cells of normal skin too.

This clone was found a few times. Its matching antigen is unknown. Isolated RNA was reverse transcribed into cDNA used as the sequencing template. Profiled with immunoSEQ multiplex PCR; TCRdb holds only in-frame clones, not every one. This table holds some 180,000 clones, roughly 50% found once. Treatment here: oral pan-JAK inhibitor, 5-10 mg twice daily. Starting from PBMCs, sorting isolated CD4+ and CD8+ T cells. Trimming left V 1 base short and J 5 bases short, with 8 bases between. The CDR3 length is 14 residues. In germline, CDR1 is MGHDK, CDR2 SYGVNS. This specimen consisted of CD8+ T cells sorted from blood, obtained at week 24, from a patient treated with tofacitinib. The TCR was taken from a human donor with alopecia areata. J is TRBJ2-2 and V is TRBV25-1, with unresolved D. This CDR3 is CASSEWSLTGELFF. The CDR3 region has the DNA TGTGCCAGCAGTGAATGGAGTTTGACCGGGGAGCTGTTTTTT.